Included here is one T cell receptor beta chain sequence, with context. This sample stems from a study of shared clonotypes between healthy human individuals. Libraries were prepared by immunoSEQ multiplex PCR; TCRdb keeps only in-frame clonotypes and omits some of them. The data contain around 1,100,000 clones, 60% to 85% of them singletons. The germline CDR1 and CDR2 sequences are SGHRS and YFSETQ. The V end lost 0 bases, the J end lost 5 bases, and 17 bases lay between the germline ends. This CDR3 region has 16 residues. The TCR comes from a man aged 18-30 years in good health. Some clones in this sample may be carry-over from other donors' samples. V usage is TRBV5-1 and J usage is TRBJ2-5; D might be TRBD1 (5 bases). Sequenced: memory CD4+ T cells from PBMCs. Subset reported: CD45RA-negative fraction. CDR3 DNA: TGCGCCAGCAGCTTGGAGACAGCGCCAGTATTGGAGACCCAGTACTTC. Its protein is CASSLETAPVLETQYF.